Listed below are T cell receptor beta chains from one sample, sequenced in a study of Tregs in tolerant kidney transplant recipients. Profiled with immunoSEQ multiplex PCR; TCRdb holds only in-frame clones, not every one. Of hundreds of thousands of clones listed, about four fifths are singletons. The specimen sequenced was CD4+ T cells from blood. The receptor set was obtained from a human donor in good health. CDR3s include the opening cysteine and the closing phenylalanine or tryptophan. Fields, in order: V gene, J gene, D gene, clone size, CDR3 protein, CDR3 DNA. The D gene is left open where the match is weak. The size field is filled for only some rows; it gives once, few, many or a size class.

>TRBV5-1|TRBJ2-3|TRBD2|-
CASSDTEAGVADTQYF
TGCGCCAGCAGCGACACCGAAGCGGGAGTCGCAGATACGCAGTATTTT
>TRBV15|TRBJ1-4|-|-
CATSREKDRNEKLFF
TGTGCCACCAGCAGAGAAAAGGACAGAAATGAAAAACTGTTTTTT
>TRBV7-2|TRBJ1-3|TRBD1|few
CASSYTGAGNTIYF
TGTGCCAGCAGCTACACAGGGGCCGGAAACACCATATATTTT
>TRBV7-9|TRBJ2-5|TRBD2|-
CASSLGLAGQETQYF
TGTGCCAGCAGCTTGGGACTAGCGGGACAAGAGACCCAGTACTTC
>TRBV7-8|TRBJ2-2|TRBD1|-
CASSLADRGAGELFF
TGTGCCAGCAGCTTAGCGGACAGGGGAGCCGGGGAGCTGTTTTTT
>TRBV7-6|TRBJ2-7|TRBD1|-
CASSLTHRGLGYEQYF
TGTGCCAGCAGCCTAACCCACAGGGGGTTAGGCTACGAGCAGTACTTC
>TRBV2|TRBJ2-7|-|few
CASRVGTIDSYEQYF
TGTGCCAGCAGAGTCGGGACGATTGACTCCTACGAGCAGTACTTC
>TRBV5-1|TRBJ1-4|TRBD1|-
CASRRGQGNEKLFF
TGCGCCAGCAGGAGGGGACAGGGAAATGAAAAACTGTTTTTT
>TRBV6-5|TRBJ2-2|-|few
CASSSRGPGAGELFF
TGTGCCAGCAGTTCGCGAGGTCCGGGAGCGGGGGAGCTGTTTTTT
>TRBV5-6|TRBJ2-5|-|-
CASSLPQETQYF
TGTGCCAGCAGCTTGCCCCAAGAGACCCAGTACTTC
>TRBV7-9|TRBJ1-5|TRBD1|-
CASSLGQDNQPQHF
TGTGCCAGCAGCCTGGGACAGGATAATCAGCCCCAGCATTTT
>TRBV5-1|TRBJ1-5|-|-
CASSLETGHPQHF
TGCGCCAGCAGCTTGGAAACCGGCCATCCCCAGCATTTT
>TRBV19|TRBJ1-2|TRBD1|-
CASSTQDRVNYGYTF
TGTGCCAGTAGTACTCAGGACAGGGTCAACTATGGCTACACCTTC
>TRBV10-1|TRBJ2-1|TRBD1|-
CASSVGTGGLERSYNEQFF
TGCGCCAGCAGTGTCGGGACAGGGGGCTTAGAGAGGTCCTACAATGAGCAGTTCTTC
>TRBV19|TRBJ2-1|-|-
CASSILGNEQFF
TGTGCCAGTAGTATACTCGGGAATGAGCAGTTCTTC
>TRBV11-2|TRBJ1-3|-|few
CASSRNTQGVNTIYF
TGTGCCAGCAGCCGAAACACGCAGGGTGTAAACACCATATATTTT
>TRBV30|TRBJ1-2|-|once
CAWQELGGYGYTF
TGTGCCTGGCAGGAGTTGGGGGGATATGGCTACACCTTC
>TRBV9|TRBJ2-6|-|-
CASSALGGLWANVLTF
TGTGCCAGCAGCGCTTTGGGGGGACTTTGGGCCAACGTCCTGACTTTC
>TRBV6-6|TRBJ2-7|TRBD1|-
CASSSGTGIYEQYF
TGTGCCAGCAGTTCCGGGACAGGGATCTACGAGCAGTACTTC
>TRBV30|TRBJ1-6|-|-
CAWSGQPNSPLHF
TGTGCCTGGAGCGGACAGCCAAATTCACCCCTCCACTTT
>TRBV19|TRBJ1-1|TRBD1|-
CASSDTGGPEKAFF
TGTGCCAGTAGTGATACAGGGGGCCCCGAAAAGGCTTTCTTT
>TRBV7-2|TRBJ2-1|TRBD1|-
CASSPLDRGTSYNEQFF
TGTGCCAGCAGCCCATTGGACAGGGGAACGTCCTACAATGAGCAGTTCTTC
>TRBV2|TRBJ2-7|TRBD2|-
CASSLPGLAGYEQYF
TGTGCCAGCAGTTTGCCGGGACTAGCAGGGTACGAGCAGTACTTC
>TRBV18|TRBJ1-5|-|-
CASSPPSVQPQHF
TGTGCCAGCTCACCCCCAAGTGTTCAACCCCAGCATTTT
>TRBV29-1|TRBJ2-1|TRBD2|-
CSVEDLGGFSNEQFF
TGCAGCGTTGAAGATCTGGGGGGGTTCTCCAATGAGCAGTTCTTC
>TRBV7-2|TRBJ1-2|-|-
CASSLDRINYGYTF
TGTGCCAGCAGCCTTGACAGGATTAACTATGGCTACACCTTC
>TRBV6-1|TRBJ1-5|-|few
CASSSVGRIQPQHF
TGTGCCAGCAGTTCTGTCGGGCGTATTCAGCCCCAGCATTTT
>TRBV19|TRBJ2-1|TRBD2|-
CASSIIAGPYNEQFF
TGTGCCAGTAGTATTATAGCGGGGCCCTACAATGAGCAGTTCTTC
>TRBV6-5|TRBJ1-2|-|-
CASSYSGDYGYTF
TGTGCCAGCAGTTACTCGGGCGACTATGGCTACACCTTC
>TRBV19|TRBJ2-5|TRBD2|-
CAISWGLETKWEFVETQYF
TGTGCCATCTCATGGGGACTAGAGACCAAATGGGAATTTGTGGAGACCCAGTACTTC
>TRBV19|TRBJ2-5|-|-
CASSIGRAQETQYF
TGTGCCAGTAGTATTGGCAGAGCACAAGAGACCCAGTACTTC
>TRBV5-1|TRBJ2-2|TRBD2|-
CASSPGLAGGSNTGELFF
TGCGCCAGCAGCCCGGGGCTAGCGGGGGGGTCGAACACCGGGGAGCTGTTTTTT
>TRBV6-5|TRBJ2-7|-|-
CASRKGRASYEQYF
TGTGCCAGCAGGAAAGGCCGAGCCTCCTACGAGCAGTACTTC
>TRBV30|TRBJ2-7|-|few
CAWSASYEQYF
TGTGCCTGGAGTGCTTCCTACGAGCAGTACTTC
>TRBV19|TRBJ1-3|-|once
CATIRRSNSGNTIYF
TGTGCCACCATCCGGAGGTCGAACTCTGGAAACACCATATATTTT
>TRBV30|TRBJ2-2|-|-
CAWGQGLGDTGELFF
TGTGCCTGGGGACAGGGACTAGGGGACACCGGGGAGCTGTTTTTT
>TRBV19|TRBJ2-7|TRBD1|-
CASNQGDRAYEQYF
TGTGCCAGTAACCAAGGGGACAGGGCCTACGAGCAGTACTTC
>TRBV7-2|TRBJ2-7|-|-
CASSLGGGYSYEQYF
TGTGCCAGCAGCTTAGGGGGAGGATACTCCTACGAGCAGTACTTC
>TRBV7-3|TRBJ1-1|-|once
CASSLQGNTEAFF
TGTGCCAGCAGCTTGCAGGGGAACACTGAAGCTTTCTTT
>TRBV30|TRBJ1-1|-|-
CAWLKGSRTEAFF
TGTGCCTGGTTAAAGGGTTCGAGGACTGAAGCTTTCTTT
>TRBV15|TRBJ2-5|-|once
CATSRDRQETQYF
TGTGCCACCAGCAGAGACCGTCAAGAGACCCAGTACTTC
>TRBV13|TRBJ2-3|-|-
CASSLAGEFLFDTQYF
TGTGCCAGCAGCTTAGCAGGGGAATTCTTATTCGATACGCAGTATTTT
>TRBV7-3|TRBJ1-1|-|-
CASSPGQNTEAFF
TGTGCCAGCAGCCCCGGACAGAACACTGAAGCTTTCTTT
>TRBV2|TRBJ2-2|TRBD1|-
CASSPDRGLNTGELFF
TGTGCCAGCAGTCCCGACAGGGGATTGAACACCGGGGAGCTGTTTTTT
>TRBV6-4|TRBJ1-4|TRBD1|-
CASSDVFGQGEEKLFF
TGTGCCAGCAGTGACGTCTTTGGACAGGGAGAGGAAAAACTGTTTTTT
>TRBV5-4|TRBJ2-7|-|-
CASSLIGPAYEQYF
TGTGCCAGCAGCTTGATAGGGCCCGCCTACGAGCAGTACTTC
>TRBV6-1|TRBJ2-4|-|-
CASSEMGADKNIQYF
TGTGCCAGCAGTGAAATGGGGGCGGACAAAAACATTCAGTACTTC
>TRBV5-1|TRBJ2-2|-|-
CASSLQADGTGELFF
TGCGCCAGCAGCTTGCAAGCGGATGGAACCGGGGAGCTGTTTTTT
>TRBV4-1|TRBJ2-7|-|-
CASSQNQVSYEQYF
TGCGCCAGCAGCCAAAACCAAGTATCCTACGAGCAGTACTTC
>TRBV5-1|TRBJ1-2|TRBD1|-
CASSPGTGGVSYGYTF
TGCGCCAGCAGCCCGGGGACAGGGGGCGTAAGCTATGGCTACACCTTC
>TRBV6-5|TRBJ1-6|-|few
CASSIREDNSPLHF
TGTGCCAGCAGTATCAGGGAGGATAATTCACCCCTCCACTTT
>TRBV29-1|TRBJ2-1|TRBD2|-
CSASGSPPRDEQFF
TGCAGCGCTAGCGGGAGCCCCCCCCGGGATGAGCAGTTCTTC
>TRBV21-1|TRBJ2-7|-|-
CASSIPGQGVYEQYF
TGTGCCAGCAGCATCCCGGGACAGGGGGTCTACGAGCAGTACTTC
>TRBV7-9|TRBJ1-2|TRBD1|few
CASSPRTGSKNGYTF
TGTGCCAGCAGCCCCCGGACAGGTAGCAAGAATGGCTACACCTTC
>TRBV5-1|TRBJ1-6|TRBD1|-
CASSYGTGGAYNSPLHF
TGCGCCAGCAGCTACGGGACAGGGGGCGCCTATAATTCACCCCTCCACTTT